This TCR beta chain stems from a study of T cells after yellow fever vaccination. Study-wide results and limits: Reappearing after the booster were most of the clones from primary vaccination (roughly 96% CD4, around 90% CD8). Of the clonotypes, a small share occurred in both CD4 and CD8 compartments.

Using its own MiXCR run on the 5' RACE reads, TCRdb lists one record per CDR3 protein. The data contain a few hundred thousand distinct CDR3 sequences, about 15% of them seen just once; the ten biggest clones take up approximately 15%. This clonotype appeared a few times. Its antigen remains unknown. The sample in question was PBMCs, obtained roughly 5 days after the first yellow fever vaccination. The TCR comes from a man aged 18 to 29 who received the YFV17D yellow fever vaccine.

CDR3 nucleotides: TGTGCCAGCAATCCCCCGGGGGAGGGGTTTTCAGAGCAGTACGTC. Amino acid sequence: CASNPPGEGFSEQYV. The gene calls are TRBV28 and TRBJ2-7; 7 positions match TRBD2. J was trimmed by 7 bases and V by 7 bases; bases with no gene match: 16. Germline lookup yields CDR1 MDHEN and CDR2 SYDVKM. This CDR3 has 15 residues.